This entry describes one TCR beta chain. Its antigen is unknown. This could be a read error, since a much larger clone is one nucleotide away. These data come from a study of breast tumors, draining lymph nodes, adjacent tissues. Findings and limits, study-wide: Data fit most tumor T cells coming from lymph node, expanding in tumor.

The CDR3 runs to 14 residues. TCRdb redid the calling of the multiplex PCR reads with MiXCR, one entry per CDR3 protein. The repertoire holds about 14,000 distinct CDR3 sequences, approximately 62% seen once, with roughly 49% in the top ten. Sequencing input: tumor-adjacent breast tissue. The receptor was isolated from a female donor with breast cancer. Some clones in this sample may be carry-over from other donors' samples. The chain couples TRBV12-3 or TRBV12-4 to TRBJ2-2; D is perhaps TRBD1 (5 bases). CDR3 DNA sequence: TGTGTCAGCAGTTTGAACAGGCACACCGGGGAGCTGTTTTTT. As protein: CVSSLNRHTGELFF.